This T cell receptor beta chain was profiled in a study of metastatic and nonmetastatic thyroid tumors. Looking at the study overall: Malignant thyroid and benign thyroid patients provided blood and tumor or nodule tissue whose repertoires were compared.

Each patient came to thyroid surgery without any prior treatment (of any kind). The CDR3 consists of 14 residues. Trimming pared 2 bases from V and 6 bases from J, leaving 14 bases between. CDR1 is MDHEN, CDR2 SYDVKM, per germline. Authors' analysis steps: Using the CDR3 differences seen across clinicopathological groups, the authors built a distant-metastasis classifier for papillary thyroid cancer, which was meant to discriminate distant-metastatic patients. TCRdb re-called the PCR reads through MiXCR. TCRdb's processing, not the authors', yielded these V and J calls. This sample yields roughly 4,100 clones, of which approximately 20% are seen a single time; about 7.9% belongs to the top ten.

This receptor was taken from a female donor with papillary thyroid cancer or a benign thyroid nodule (not recorded which). Some clones in this sample may be carry-over from other donors' samples. V is TRBV28 and J is TRBJ2-7; D gene uncertain. Sequencing used tumor tissue. This CDR3 is CASSLGPPLSEQYF. CDR3 coding DNA: TGTGCCAGCAGTTTAGGCCCTCCCCTCTCCGAGCAGTACTTC.